This TCR beta chain was recorded in a study of identical twins. From germline, CDR1 is SGHVS and CDR2 FQNEAQ. CDR3 size: 15 residues. Trimming pared 4 bases from V and 2 bases from J, leaving 13 bases between. TCRdb reanalysed the 5' RACE reads using MiXCR and keeps one entry per CDR3 protein. The sample includes roughly 690,000 distinct CDR3 sequences, around 20% of them seen just once. This clonotype was seen a few times. A further study also used this sample, focusing on T cells expressing NK-cell markers. That publication notes: Seropositivity for HCMV was found in seven of the eight sequenced donors, with one seronegative. Expanded NKG2C+ T cell clones were not confirmed as HCMV-specific.

The chain has TRBV7-8 and TRBJ2-3; tentatively, D is TRBD2 (6 bases). This sequence originates from a woman younger than 30 in good health. Sequenced material: PBMCs. CDR3 in amino acids: CASSSSAVHTDTQYF. DNA of the CDR3: TGTGCCAGCAGCTCTAGCGCGGTTCACACAGATACGCAGTATTTT.